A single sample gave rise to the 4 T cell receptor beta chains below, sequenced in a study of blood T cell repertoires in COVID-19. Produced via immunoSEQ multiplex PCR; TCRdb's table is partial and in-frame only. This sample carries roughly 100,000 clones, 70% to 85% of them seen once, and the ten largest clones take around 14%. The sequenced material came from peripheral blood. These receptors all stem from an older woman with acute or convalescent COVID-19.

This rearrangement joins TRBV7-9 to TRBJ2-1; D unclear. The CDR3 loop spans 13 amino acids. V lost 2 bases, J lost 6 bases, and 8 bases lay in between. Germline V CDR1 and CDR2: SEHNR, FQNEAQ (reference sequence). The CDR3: CASSLTPGNEQFF. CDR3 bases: TGTGCCAGCAGCTTAACACCGGGCAATGAGCAGTTCTTC.

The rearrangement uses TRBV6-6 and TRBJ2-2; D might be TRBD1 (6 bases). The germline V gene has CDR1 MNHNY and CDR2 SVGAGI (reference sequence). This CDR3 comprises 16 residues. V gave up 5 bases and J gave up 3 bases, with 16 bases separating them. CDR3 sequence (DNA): TGTGCCAGCAGTCGGACAGTTCTCCGGGACACCGGGGAGCTGTTTTTT. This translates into CASSRTVLRDTGELFF.

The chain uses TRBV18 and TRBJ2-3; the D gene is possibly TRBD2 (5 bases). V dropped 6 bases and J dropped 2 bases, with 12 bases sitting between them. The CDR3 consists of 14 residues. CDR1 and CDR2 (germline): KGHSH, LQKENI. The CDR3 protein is CASSLSRDTDTQYF. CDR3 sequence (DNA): TGTGCCAGCTCCCTTTCTCGGGACACAGATACGCAGTATTTT. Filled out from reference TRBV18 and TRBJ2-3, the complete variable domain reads NAGVMQNPRHLVRRRGQEARLRCSPMKGHSHVYWYRQLPEEGLKFMVYLQKENIIDESGMPKERFSAEFPKEGPSILRIQQVVRGDSAAYFCASSLSRDTDTQYFGPGTRLTVL.

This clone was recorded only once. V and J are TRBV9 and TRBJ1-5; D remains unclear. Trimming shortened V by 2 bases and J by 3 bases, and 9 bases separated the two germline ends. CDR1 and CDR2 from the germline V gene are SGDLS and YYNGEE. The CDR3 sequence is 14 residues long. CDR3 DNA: TGTGCCAGCAGCGTGGGCGGGCCCAATCAGCCCCAGCATTTT. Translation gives CASSVGGPNQPQHF.